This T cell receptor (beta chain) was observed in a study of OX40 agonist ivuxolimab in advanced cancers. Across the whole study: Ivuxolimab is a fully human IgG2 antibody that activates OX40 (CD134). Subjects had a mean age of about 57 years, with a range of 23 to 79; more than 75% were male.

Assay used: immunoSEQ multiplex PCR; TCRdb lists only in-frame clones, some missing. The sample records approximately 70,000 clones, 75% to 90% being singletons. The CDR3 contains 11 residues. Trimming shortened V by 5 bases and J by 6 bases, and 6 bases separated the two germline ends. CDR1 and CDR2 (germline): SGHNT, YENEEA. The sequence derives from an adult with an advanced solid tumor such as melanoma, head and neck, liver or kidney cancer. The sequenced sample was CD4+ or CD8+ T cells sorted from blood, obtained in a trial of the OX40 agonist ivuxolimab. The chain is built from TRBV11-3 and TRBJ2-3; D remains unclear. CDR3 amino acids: CASSQGDTQYF. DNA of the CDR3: TGTGCCAGCAGCCAAGGTGATACGCAGTATTTT.